These 14 T cell receptor beta chains were sequenced from one sample in a study of a mutant IDH1 vaccine in newly diagnosed glioma. TCRdb keeps only in-frame clones here, not all; method: immunoSEQ multiplex PCR. The table shows fewer than 150,000 clones, with about nine tenths occurring only once. No antigen has been identified for these receptors. Time point: week 11, during vaccination. Doses consisted of 300 ug of mutant IDH1 20-mer peptide each, paired with topical imiquimod. The material sequenced was PBMCs, taken from a glioma patient whose treatment included an IDH1 peptide vaccine. These receptors all come from a woman aged 45 to 65 with glioma.

The rearrangement uses TRBV18 and TRBJ1-2; D possibly corresponds to TRBD1 (6 bases). Germline CDR1 and CDR2: KGHSH and LQKENI. Between the trimmed V and J ends, which lost 8 bases and 7 bases, there was a span of 20 bases. The CDR3 runs to 14 residues. The CDR3 sequence is CASEGVGGASGYTF. CDR3 DNA: TGTGCCAGCGAAGGAGTGGGGGGCGCATCTGGCTACACCTTC.

The rearrangement joins TRBV27 to TRBJ1-1, with D tentatively TRBD1 (6 bases). This CDR3 spans 15 amino acids. The germline V gene encodes CDR1 MNHEY and CDR2 SMNVEV (reference sequence). V was trimmed by 2 bases and J by 5 bases, leaving 15 bases between them. This CDR3 reads CASSLRGPVGTEAFF. CDR3 in DNA: TGTGCCAGCAGTTTACGGGGGCCCGTAGGTACTGAAGCTTTCTTT.

The V gene is TRBV28, the J gene TRBJ2-2; 9 bases line up with TRBD2. The CDR3 contains 16 residues. Germline V CDR1 and CDR2: MDHEN, SYDVKM. V was clipped by 4 bases and J by 3 bases; unmatched bases: 6. CDR3 sequence (DNA): TGTGCCAGCAGTTCTCCGACTAGCGGCCACACCGGGGAGCTGTTTTTT. This encodes CASSSPTSGHTGELFF. Full variable domain (missing parts from reference TRBV28 and TRBJ2-2): DVKVTQSSRYLVKRTGEKVFLECVQDMDHENMFWYRQDPGLGLRLIYFSYDVKMKEKGDIPEGYSVSREKKERFSLILESASTNQTSMYLCASSSPTSGHTGELFFGEGSRLTVL.

V is TRBV19 and J is TRBJ1-5, with TRBD1 identical over 8 bases. CDR3 length equals 15 residues. J lost 5 bases, V lost 3 bases, and 6 bases had no gene match. Germline V gives CDR1 LNHDA, CDR2 SQIVND (reference sequence). CDR3 region: CASSIGGTGYQPQHF. The CDR3 nucleotides are TGTGCCAGTAGTATCGGCGGGACAGGCTATCAGCCCCAGCATTTT. The variable domain in full, completed from reference TRBV19 and TRBJ1-5, reads DGGITQSPKYLFRKEGQNVTLSCEQNLNHDAMYWYRQDPGQGLRLIYYSQIVNDFQKGDIAEGYSVSREKKESFPLTVTSAQKNPTAFYLCASSIGGTGYQPQHFGDGTRLSIL.

The chain combines TRBV9 with TRBJ2-3; no clear D gene. The V end was cut by 2 bases, the J end by 1 base, with 11 bases between. CDR1 is SGDLS, CDR2 YYNGEE, per germline. This CDR3 has 15 amino acids. CDR3 nucleotides: TGTGCCAGCAGCGTTGCCCCGGCGGGCACAGATACGCAGTATTTT. Translation gives CASSVAPAGTDTQYF.

The chain uses TRBV6-1 and TRBJ2-7; TRBD2 might be the D (5 bases). This CDR3 is 15 amino acids long. Trimming pared 4 bases from V and 2 bases from J, leaving 15 bases between. Per germline, CDR1 MNHNS and CDR2 SASEGT. The CDR3 DNA sequence: TGTGCCAGCAGTGCAGAGGGAAGGAGGACCTACGAGCAGTACTTC. Translated, it gives CASSAEGRRTYEQYF.

The sample holds one count of this clone. This sequence joins TRBV11-2 and TRBJ1-1; tentative D call: TRBD1 (5 bases). Deletions cut 0 bases from V and 8 bases from J, with 13 bases between. The CDR3 length is 14 residues. CDR1 and CDR2 (germline): SGHAT, FQNNGV. The CDR3 region is CASSLDKGVLEAFF. In DNA form, the CDR3 reads TGTGCCAGCAGCTTAGATAAAGGGGTTCTGGAAGCTTTCTTT.

The rearrangement joins TRBV5-1 to TRBJ1-2, with 7 bases matching TRBD1. V shed 4 bases and J 5 bases; nucleotides not matched to a gene: 8. Per germline, CDR1 SGHRS and CDR2 YFSETQ. The CDR3 contains 14 residues. CDR3 in DNA: TGCGCCAGCAGCGAGGGGACAGATATGTATGGCTACACCTTC. It specifies CASSEGTDMYGYTF.

J is TRBJ1-6 and V is TRBV7-9, with D tentatively TRBD1 (6 bases). CDR1 and CDR2 (germline): SEHNR, FQNEAQ (reference sequence). The CDR3 length is 13 residues. The ends were cut back, 9 bases at V and 9 bases at J, with 15 bases in the middle. The CDR3, as DNA: TGTGCCAGTCAGTGGGGGCTTTCTTCACCCCTCCACTTT. Translating it yields CASQWGLSSPLHF.

The chain employs TRBV15 and TRBJ1-4; the D is unclear. The germline CDR1 and CDR2 sequences are LNHNV and YYDKDF (reference sequence). The V gene lost 2 bases and the J gene lost 12 bases, with 13 bases spanning the gap. The CDR3 is made up of 13 amino acids. In DNA form, the CDR3 reads TGTGCCACCAGCAGAACGCTAGAAGAAGAACTGTTTTTT. This encodes CATSRTLEEELFF.

The chain couples TRBV6-1 to TRBJ2-5; 7 nucleotides match TRBD2. TRBJ2-7 matches the DNA end more closely, so the J call is doubtful. Germline loops: CDR1 MNHNS, CDR2 SASEGT. The CDR3 contains 20 residues. The CDR3 spells CASSERKAEVGGSLSYEQYF. In nucleotides, the CDR3 is TGTGCCAGCAGTGAACGGAAGGCTGAGGTTGGCGGGAGTTTATCCTACGAGCAGTACTTC.

J is TRBJ2-2 and V is TRBV28; 12 nucleotides agree with TRBD2. The CDR3 has 17 amino acids. From germline, CDR1 is MDHEN and CDR2 SYDVKM. The ends lost 6 bases at V and 7 bases at J; junction bases unmatched: 12. DNA for the CDR3: TGTGCCAGCAGCCAGGGACGACTAGCGGGAGTCGGCGGGGAGCTGTTTTTT. As protein: CASSQGRLAGVGGELFF.

The chain recombines TRBV30 with TRBJ1-4; 7 nucleotides align to TRBD1. The CDR3 contains 16 residues. Germline-derived CDR1 and CDR2 are GTSNPN and SVGIG (reference sequence). V gave up 7 bases and J gave up 3 bases; unmatched junction bases: 14. The CDR3 here is CALTSGQLRANEKLFF. The CDR3 DNA reads TGTGCCTTAACCTCGGGACAGCTAAGGGCTAATGAAAAACTGTTTTTT.

The J gene is TRBJ1-2, the V gene TRBV5-1; a weak D match, TRBD1 (5 bases). The germline gives CDR1 SGHRS, CDR2 YFSETQ. Trimming shortened V by 4 bases and J by 1 base, and 17 bases separated the two germline ends. The CDR3 covers 16 residues. This chain's CDR3 is CASSHVDSNLNYGYTF. The CDR3 coding sequence is TGCGCCAGCAGCCACGTTGACAGCAACCTTAACTATGGCTACACCTTC.